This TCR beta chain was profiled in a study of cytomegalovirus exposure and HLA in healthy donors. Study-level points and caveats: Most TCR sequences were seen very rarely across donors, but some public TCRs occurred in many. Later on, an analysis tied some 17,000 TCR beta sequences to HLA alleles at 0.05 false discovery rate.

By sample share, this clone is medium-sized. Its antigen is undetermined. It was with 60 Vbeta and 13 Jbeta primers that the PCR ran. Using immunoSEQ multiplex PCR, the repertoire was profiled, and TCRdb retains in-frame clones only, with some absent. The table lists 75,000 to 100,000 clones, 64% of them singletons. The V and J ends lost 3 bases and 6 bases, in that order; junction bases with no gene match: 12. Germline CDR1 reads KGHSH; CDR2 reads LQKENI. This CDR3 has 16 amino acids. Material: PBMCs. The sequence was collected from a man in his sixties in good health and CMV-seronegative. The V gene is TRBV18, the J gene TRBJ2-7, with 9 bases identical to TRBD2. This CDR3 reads CASSPTFAGGIGEQYF. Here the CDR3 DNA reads TGTGCCAGCTCACCCACCTTCGCGGGAGGGATAGGCGAGCAGTACTTC. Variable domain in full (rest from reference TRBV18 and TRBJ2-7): NAGVMQNPRHLVRRRGQEARLRCSPMKGHSHVYWYRQLPEEGLKFMVYLQKENIIDESGMPKERFSAEFPKEGPSILRIQQVVRGDSAAYFCASSPTFAGGIGEQYFGPGTRLTVT.